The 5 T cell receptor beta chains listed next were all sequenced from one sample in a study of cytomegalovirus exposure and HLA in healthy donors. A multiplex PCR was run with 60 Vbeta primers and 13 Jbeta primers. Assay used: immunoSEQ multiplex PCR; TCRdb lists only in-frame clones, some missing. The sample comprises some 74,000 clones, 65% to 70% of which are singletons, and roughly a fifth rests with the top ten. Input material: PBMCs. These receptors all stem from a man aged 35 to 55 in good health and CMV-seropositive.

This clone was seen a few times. CDR3: CASSFYLAGGPWNEQFF. The CDR3 DNA follows: TGTGCCAGCAGCTTCTACCTAGCGGGGGGGCCGTGGAATGAGCAGTTCTTC. V is TRBV11-2 and J is TRBJ2-1, with TRBD2 identical over 12 bases. The V segment lost 3 bases and the J segment 7 bases; nucleotides outside the gene matches: 10. CDR1 and CDR2 from the germline V gene are SGHAT and FQNNGV. CDR3 length: 17 residues.

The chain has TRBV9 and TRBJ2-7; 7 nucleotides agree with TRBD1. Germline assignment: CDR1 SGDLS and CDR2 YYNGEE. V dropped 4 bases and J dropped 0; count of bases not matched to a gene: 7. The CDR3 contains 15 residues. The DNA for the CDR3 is TGTGCCAGCAGCCCAGGGGGTATGAGCTCCTACGAGCAGTACTTC. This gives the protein CASSPGGMSSYEQYF.

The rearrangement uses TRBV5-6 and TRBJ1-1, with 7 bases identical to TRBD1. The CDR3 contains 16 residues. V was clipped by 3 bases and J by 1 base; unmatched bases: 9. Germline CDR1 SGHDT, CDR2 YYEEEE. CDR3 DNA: TGTGCCAGCAGCTCTTCCCCGGGACAGACGAACACTGAAGCTTTCTTT. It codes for CASSSSPGQTNTEAFF.

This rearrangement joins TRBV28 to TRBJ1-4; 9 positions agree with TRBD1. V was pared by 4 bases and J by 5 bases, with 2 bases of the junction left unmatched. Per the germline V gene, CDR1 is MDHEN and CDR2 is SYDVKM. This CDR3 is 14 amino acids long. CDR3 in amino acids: CASSSGQGNEKLFF. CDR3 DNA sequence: TGTGCCAGCAGTTCTGGACAGGGGAATGAAAAACTGTTTTTT.

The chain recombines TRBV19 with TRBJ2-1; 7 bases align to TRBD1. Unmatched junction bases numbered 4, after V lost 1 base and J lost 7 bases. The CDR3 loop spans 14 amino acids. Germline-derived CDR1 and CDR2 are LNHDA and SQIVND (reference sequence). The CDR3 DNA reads TGTGCCAGTAGTATAGGAGGGGGCCTTAATGAGCAGTTCTTC. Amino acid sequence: CASSIGGGLNEQFF.